The 17 T cell receptor beta chains presented below share a single source sample, sequenced in a study of blood T cell repertoires in COVID-19. Sequenced by immunoSEQ multiplex PCR; TCRdb stores in-frame clones only, minus some. There are about 300,000 clones in the sample; around 80% occur only once, and about 1.2% lies in the top ten. Material for sequencing was peripheral blood. The source of these receptors is a woman between 50 and 59 years old with acute or convalescent COVID-19.

This clone appeared a single time. This sequence joins TRBV6-1 and TRBJ2-2, with D tentatively TRBD1 (6 bases). V was clipped by 2 bases and J by 6 bases, with 16 bases between them. The germline gives CDR1 MNHNS, CDR2 SASEGT. The CDR3 is 16 residues long. The CDR3 loop is CASSEWIGGISGELFF. The CDR3 DNA sequence: TGTGCCAGCAGTGAATGGATAGGGGGTATTTCCGGGGAGCTGTTTTTT.

This clone has only one observation. This chain joins TRBV7-8 and TRBJ2-7, with D possibly matching TRBD2 (6 bases). CDR3 length: 16 residues. Deletions cut 1 base from V and 3 bases from J, with 16 bases between. CDR1 SGHVS and CDR2 FQNEAQ come from the germline V gene. The CDR3 loop is CASSLGRERAGYEQYF. The CDR3 DNA follows: TGTGCCAGCAGCTTAGGCAGGGAGCGGGCCGGCTACGAGCAGTACTTC.

This chain links TRBV4-1 with TRBJ2-5; 9 bases are a match to TRBD1. CDR1 MGHRA and CDR2 YSYEKL come from the germline V gene. The CDR3 has 14 residues. The V gene end was trimmed by 5 bases and the J gene end by 4 bases; junction bases not matched to a gene: 5. CDR3 sequence (DNA): TGCGCCAGCAGCACCCGGACAGGGGCAGAGACCCAGTACTTC. Its protein is CASSTRTGAETQYF.

The CDR3 loop reads CASSLSSGSSGLLNEQFF. CDR3 nucleotides: TGTGCCAGCAGCTTAAGTAGCGGCTCCTCTGGGCTCCTCAATGAGCAGTTCTTC. The rearrangement uses TRBV5-6 and TRBJ2-1; D is possibly TRBD2 (6 bases). The CDR3 runs 18 residues. Trimming took off 2 bases at V and 6 bases at J, with 24 bases between the two ends. Per germline, CDR1 SGHDT and CDR2 YYEEEE.

In nucleotides, the CDR3 is TGTGCCAGCAGCTTGGAGAGAGGCGGGGATACGCAGTATTTT. Encoded protein: CASSLERGGDTQYF. This chain joins TRBV5-5 and TRBJ2-3; a weak D match, TRBD2 (5 bases). This CDR3 spans 14 amino acids. CDR1 is SGHKS and CDR2 is YYEKEE in the germline V gene (reference sequence). With 0 bases removed from V and 6 bases from J, the gap between germline ends came to 11 bases.

This clone showed up just once. The chain is built from TRBV24-1 and TRBJ1-3; D remains unclear. This CDR3 has 13 residues. Trimming removed 6 bases at V and 0 bases at J, with 5 bases between. Germline lookup yields CDR1 KGHDR and CDR2 SFDVKD. CDR3 amino acids: CATSPGSGNTIYF. DNA for the CDR3: TGTGCCACCAGTCCGGGCTCTGGAAACACCATATATTTT.

V gene TRBV5-4 combines with J gene TRBJ2-5, with a possible D match to TRBD1 (6 bases). CDR3 length equals 14 residues. Trimming left V 2 bases short and J 1 base short, with 9 bases between. The germline CDR1 and CDR2 sequences are SGHNT and YYREEE (reference sequence). CDR3 nucleotides: TGTGCCAGCAGCTTAGGACAGTCCCAAGAGACCCAGTACTTC. Translation gives CASSLGQSQETQYF.

Here the CDR3 DNA reads TGTGCCACCAGTGAAGAAGGGACAGGGCTGGACAATGAGCAGTTCTTC. Translation: CATSEEGTGLDNEQFF. The chain recombines TRBV24-1 with TRBJ2-1; 9 bases align to TRBD1. Trimming removed 4 bases from V and 5 bases from J; junction bases left unmatched: 8. Germline V lookup: CDR1 KGHDR, CDR2 SFDVKD. The CDR3 is 16 amino acids.

The genes are TRBV19 and TRBJ2-1; 7 bases align to TRBD2. V gave up 8 bases and J gave up 5 bases; unmatched junction bases: 9. Germline CDR1 LNHDA, CDR2 SQIVND (reference sequence). The CDR3 contains 14 residues. The CDR3 spells CASCPVAGNNEQFF. CDR3 sequence (DNA): TGTGCCAGTTGCCCGGTAGCGGGTAACAATGAGCAGTTCTTC.

The CDR3 region has the DNA TGCAGCGTTGAACAGACAGCAAACACTGAAGCTTTCTTT. Its protein product is CSVEQTANTEAFF. The chain uses TRBV29-1 and TRBJ1-1, with a weak D call TRBD1 (5 bases). The CDR3 consists of 13 residues. Germline V gene lookup returns CDR1 SQVTM and CDR2 ANQGSEA. The V and J ends lost 2 bases and 2 bases respectively, with 9 bases between them.

CDR3 bases: TGTGCCAGCAGCTCGCTAGCGGGAGGGCCAGATGAGCAGTTCTTC. Translation gives CASSSLAGGPDEQFF. The rearrangement links TRBV7-3 to TRBJ2-1; 12 nucleotides line up with TRBD2. This CDR3 region has 15 residues. Germline assignment: CDR1 SGHTA and CDR2 FQGTGA. The junction had 6 bases not matched to a gene; V was cut back by 4 bases and J by 8 bases.

Remarks on this clone: In the same sample, other DNA sequences code for this CDR3. V usage is TRBV5-6 and J usage is TRBJ2-1, with D uncertain. The CDR3 is made up of 15 amino acids. Germline V gene sequence: CDR1 SGHDT, CDR2 YYEEEE. Trimming pared 0 bases from V and 0 bases from J, leaving 7 bases between. Written as DNA, the CDR3 is TGTGCCAGCAGCTTGGGCAGAAGCTCCTACAATGAGCAGTTCTTC. It specifies CASSLGRSSYNEQFF. The full variable domain, its missing parts supplied by reference TRBV5-6 and TRBJ2-1, is DAGVTQSPTHLIKTRGQQVTLRCSPKSGHDTVSWYQQALGQGPQFIFQYYEEEERQRGNFPDRFSGHQFPNYSSELNVNALLLGDSALYLCASSLGRSSYNEQFFGPGTRLTVL.

This clone was seen only once. The chain is built from TRBV9 and TRBJ1-2; D remains unclear. Germline CDR1 reads SGDLS; CDR2 reads YYNGEE. Trimming removed 0 bases at V and 4 bases at J, with 13 bases between. The length of the CDR3 is 15 residues. In DNA form, the CDR3 reads TGTGCCAGCAGCGTAGCTACGGGTAGAGGCTATGGCTACACCTTC. Protein product: CASSVATGRGYGYTF.

The V and J genes are TRBV11-2 and TRBJ2-7; no clear D. V was pared by 3 bases and J by 3 bases, with 12 bases between. CDR3 length equals 14 residues. Germline-derived CDR1 and CDR2 are SGHAT and FQNNGV. CDR3 residues: CASSLYSPGYEQYF. The DNA for the CDR3 is TGTGCCAGCAGCTTGTATTCCCCCGGCTACGAGCAGTACTTC.

The chain combines TRBV5-8 with TRBJ1-1, with 9 bases fitting TRBD1. Germline V gene sequence: CDR1 SGHTS, CDR2 YDEGEE. The CDR3 spans 15 residues. V shed 5 bases and J 0 bases; nucleotides not matched to a gene: 5. CDR3 nucleotide sequence: TGTGCCAGCAGTTCTCACAGGGGGCTGAACACTGAAGCTTTCTTT. As protein: CASSSHRGLNTEAFF.

This sequence joins TRBV14 and TRBJ1-1, with D tentatively TRBD1 (6 bases). The CDR3 length is 15 residues. Germline V gives CDR1 SGHDN, CDR2 FVKESK. V was pared by 0 bases and J by 7 bases, with 15 bases between. CDR3 nucleotide sequence: TGTGCCAGCAGCCAAGATAGGGACACAAGACTTGAAGCTTTCTTT. Encoded protein: CASSQDRDTRLEAFF.

The CDR3, as DNA: TGTGCCTGGAGTGGGGTGGCCTTGCGGGATACGCAGTATTTT. The encoded protein is CAWSGVALRDTQYF. This chain uses TRBV30 with TRBJ2-3, with no clear D. In germline, CDR1 is GTSNPN, CDR2 SVGIG (reference sequence). The V end was cut by 1 base, the J end by 6 bases, with 14 bases between. There are 14 residues in the CDR3.